A single sample is the source of the 20 T cell receptor beta chains below, sequenced in a study of somatic mutations in cytotoxic T cells in rheumatoid arthritis. The table came from immunoSEQ multiplex PCR; TCRdb's copy has only in-frame clones and leaves some out. The sample consists of around 15,000 clones, 60% to 85% of them appearing once. The sample consisted of CD8+ T cells sorted from blood. The receptors were sampled from an adult with rheumatoid arthritis.

This clone appeared a single time. This chain joins TRBV29-1 and TRBJ1-2; 7 bases line up with TRBD1. The CDR3 has 12 residues. Germline V gene data show CDR1 as SQVTM and CDR2 as ANQGSEA. V was clipped by 6 bases and J by 8 bases; unmatched bases: 9. CDR3 sequence reads: CSVITGVEGYTF. CDR3 bases: TGCAGCGTCATTACAGGGGTCGAGGGCTACACCTTC.

The J gene is TRBJ1-5, the V gene TRBV7-8; D may be TRBD1 (5 bases). This CDR3 is built from 16 residues. The germline V gene encodes CDR1 SGHVS and CDR2 FQNEAQ. V lost 0 bases, J lost 4 bases, and 13 bases lay in between. CDR3 nucleotides: TGTGCCAGCAGCTTAGCGGGGCGTGACAGAAATCAGCCCCAGCATTTT. Translating it yields CASSLAGRDRNQPQHF.

The rearrangement uses TRBV27 and TRBJ2-2; TRBD2 might be the D (6 bases). This CDR3 spans 17 amino acids. Germline V CDR1 and CDR2: MNHEY, SMNVEV (reference sequence). With 0 bases removed from V and 1 base from J, the gap between germline ends came to 12 bases. CDR3 region: CASSLSLVGGNTGELFF. CDR3 DNA: TGTGCCAGCAGTTTATCCCTTGTCGGGGGGAACACCGGGGAGCTGTTTTTT.

V usage is TRBV19 and J usage is TRBJ2-7; tentatively, D is TRBD1 (5 bases). V was cut by 5 bases and J by 5 bases, with 10 bases left in between. The CDR3 covers 12 residues. Germline loops: CDR1 LNHDA, CDR2 SQIVND (reference sequence). The CDR3 region has the DNA TGTGCCAGTAGTCCTGACAGTAACGAGCAGTACTTC. This encodes CASSPDSNEQYF.

The chain uses TRBV14 and TRBJ1-1; a weak D match, TRBD1 (6 bases). CDR3 length: 18 amino acids. Trimming left V 0 bases short and J 3 bases short, with 20 bases between. From germline, CDR1 is SGHDN and CDR2 FVKESK. The CDR3 is CASSQDGGLGEGDTEAFF. The CDR3 nucleotides read TGTGCCAGCAGCCAAGATGGGGGGCTCGGGGAGGGCGACACTGAAGCTTTCTTT.

The chain recombines TRBV7-3 with TRBJ2-7; D is uncertain. This CDR3 comprises 13 residues. CDR1 and CDR2 from the germline V gene are SGHTA and FQGTGA. V lost 0 bases to trimming and J lost 7 bases, with 10 bases between them. The CDR3: CASSLTAGREQYF. In DNA form, the CDR3 reads TGTGCCAGCAGCTTAACGGCAGGCCGAGAGCAGTACTTC.

The chain is built from TRBV9 and TRBJ2-1; the match to TRBD2 covers 8 bases. The CDR3 totals 18 residues. The V and J ends lost 3 bases and 0 bases, in that order; junction bases with no gene match: 11. Germline CDR1 SGDLS, CDR2 YYNGEE. CDR3 loop: CASSEFDSGVSSYNEQFF. For the CDR3, the DNA is TGTGCCAGCAGCGAATTTGATAGCGGGGTCAGCTCCTACAATGAGCAGTTCTTC.

This clone appeared once. This rearrangement joins TRBV13 to TRBJ2-2; 7 positions agree with TRBD1. The CDR3 consists of 15 residues. Germline V CDR1 and CDR2: PRHDT, FYEKMQ (reference sequence). The V and J ends lost 3 bases and 4 bases, in that order; junction bases with no gene match: 5. The CDR3 DNA is TGTGCCAGCAGCTTGGACAGGACCCCCACCGGGGAGCTGTTTTTT. Protein: CASSLDRTPTGELFF.

This chain links TRBV7-8 with TRBJ2-7; the match to TRBD1 covers 9 bases. Germline CDR1 and CDR2: SGHVS and FQNEAQ. There are 14 residues in the CDR3. V trimming: 10 bases; J trimming: 3 bases; junction bases outside the gene matches: 10. CDR3 DNA: TGTGCCACTTTCTCCGGGACAGGGAACTACGAGCAGTACTTC. Protein: CATFSGTGNYEQYF.

The chain couples TRBV12-5 to TRBJ2-2; no clear D gene. Trimming took off 6 bases at V and 4 bases at J, with 6 bases between the two ends. Germline CDR1 reads LGHNT; CDR2 reads FRNRAP. This CDR3 has 12 residues. The DNA for the CDR3 is TGTGCTAGTGGGTTGAGCACCGGGGAGCTGTTTTTT. This codes for CASGLSTGELFF.

The genes are TRBV27 and TRBJ2-7; perhaps TRBD2 as D (6 bases). CDR3 length: 15 amino acids. V lost 11 bases and J 1 base, leaving 21 bases between the germline ends. The germline gives CDR1 MNHEY, CDR2 SMNVEV (reference sequence). CDR3 bases: TGTGCCGGCCATCGGGACTTGAGTGTATCCTACGAGCAGTACGTC. This translates into CAGHRDLSVSYEQYV.

This clone was found once. The V call is TRBV5-1, the J call TRBJ2-2; D call uncertain. The CDR3 length is 14 residues. Between the trimmed V and J ends, which lost 2 bases and 1 base, there was a span of 6 bases. Germline CDR1 and CDR2: SGHRS and YFSETQ. This CDR3 is CASSFRRNTGELFF. DNA for the CDR3: TGCGCCAGCAGCTTCAGAAGGAACACCGGGGAGCTGTTTTTT.

V gene TRBV7-6 combines with J gene TRBJ2-2; TRBD2 matches 7 bases. This CDR3 has 14 residues. CDR1 SGHVS and CDR2 FNYEAQ come from the germline V gene. Germline trimming cut 11 bases from V and 3 bases from J; bases unmatched to any gene: 9. CDR3 amino acids: CASTTSWDTGELFF. CDR3 in DNA: TGTGCCTCGACGACTAGCTGGGACACCGGGGAGCTGTTTTTT.

The rearrangement joins TRBV28 to TRBJ2-7; tentatively, D is TRBD1 or TRBD2 (6 bases each). The CDR3 is 15 residues long. With 3 bases removed from V and 0 bases from J, the gap between germline ends came to 12 bases. Germline CDR1 is MDHEN and CDR2 is SYDVKM. The CDR3 DNA reads as TGTGCCAGCAGTTTTGGTAAGGGGGGCTCCTACGAGCAGTACGTC. Amino acids: CASSFGKGGSYEQYV.

V is TRBV5-1 and J is TRBJ2-3, with 7 bases aligning to TRBD2. Germline V gene sequence: CDR1 SGHRS, CDR2 YFSETQ. This CDR3 comprises 14 residues. With V trimmed by 3 bases and J by 2 bases, 3 bases remained unmatched. The CDR3 sequence is CASSWGTTTDTQYF. The CDR3 coding sequence is TGCGCCAGCAGCTGGGGGACTACCACAGATACGCAGTATTTT.

The chain has TRBV5-8 and TRBJ2-5, with a possible D match to TRBD1 (5 bases). Germline-derived CDR1 and CDR2 are SGHTS and YDEGEE. The CDR3 length is 15 residues. V lost 0 bases, J lost 0 bases, and 9 bases lay in between. This CDR3 reads CASSLGRRDQETQYF. For the CDR3, the DNA is TGTGCCAGCAGCTTGGGTCGCAGGGACCAAGAGACCCAGTACTTC.

This sequence joins TRBV10-2 and TRBJ2-7; no clear D. Looked up from germline, CDR1 is WSHSY and CDR2 is SAAADI. The length of the CDR3 is 13 residues. V shed 7 bases and J shed 2 bases, with 12 bases lying between them. In nucleotides, the CDR3 is TGCGCCAGCATGGATACGTTAACCTACGAGCAGTACTTC. Residues: CASMDTLTYEQYF.

This chain uses TRBV5-1 with TRBJ2-2, with 9 nucleotides matching TRBD2. Germline CDR1 is SGHRS and CDR2 is YFSETQ. The CDR3 runs to 15 residues. V shed 4 bases, J shed 5 bases, and the junction held 6 bases outside the gene matches. CDR3 DNA: TGCGCCAGCAGCCCTCTAGCGGGGAGAACCGGGGAGCTGTTTTTT. It yields the protein CASSPLAGRTGELFF. The full variable domain, with the rest looked up from reference TRBV5-1 and TRBJ2-2, is KAGVTQTPRYLIKTRGQQVTLSCSPISGHRSVSWYQQTPGQGLQFLFEYFSETQRNKGNFPGRFSGRQFSNSRSEMNVSTLELGDSALYLCASSPLAGRTGELFFGEGSRLTVL.

The chain couples TRBV6-6 to TRBJ2-1; D remains ambiguous. CDR1 is MNHNY, CDR2 SVGAGI, per germline (reference sequence). CDR3 length equals 12 residues. V lost 8 bases, J lost 0 bases, and 5 bases lay in between. The CDR3 bases are TGTGCCAGCTTTGGCTCCTACAATGAGCAGTTCTTC. The encoded protein is CASFGSYNEQFF.

This chain uses TRBV5-4 with TRBJ1-6; D uncertain. V gave up 4 bases and J gave up 10 bases, with 18 bases separating them. The V gene's germline CDR1 is SGHNT and CDR2 YYREEE (reference sequence). CDR3 size: 15 residues. CDR3 region: CASSDSGSYGSPLHF. DNA for the CDR3: TGTGCCAGCAGCGATTCCGGGTCGTACGGATCACCCCTCCACTTT. Using reference TRBV5-4 and TRBJ1-6 for the parts outside the CDR3, the full variable domain is ETGVTQSPTHLIKTRGQQVTLRCSSQSGHNTVSWYQQALGQGPQFIFQYYREEENGRGNFPPRFSGLQFPNYSSELNVNALELDDSALYLCASSDSGSYGSPLHFGNGTRLTVT.